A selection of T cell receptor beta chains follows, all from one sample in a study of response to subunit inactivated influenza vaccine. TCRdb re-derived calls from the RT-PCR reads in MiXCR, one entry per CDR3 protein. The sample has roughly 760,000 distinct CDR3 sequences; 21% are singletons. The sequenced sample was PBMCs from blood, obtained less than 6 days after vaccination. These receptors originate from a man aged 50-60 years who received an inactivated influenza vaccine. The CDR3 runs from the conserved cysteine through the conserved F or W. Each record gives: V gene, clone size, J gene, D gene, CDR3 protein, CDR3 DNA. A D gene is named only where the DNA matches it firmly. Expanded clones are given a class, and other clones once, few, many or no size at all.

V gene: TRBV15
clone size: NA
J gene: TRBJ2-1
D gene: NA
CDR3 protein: CATSIPYNEQFF
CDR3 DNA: TGTGCCACCAGCATCCCCTACAATGAGCAGTTCTTC

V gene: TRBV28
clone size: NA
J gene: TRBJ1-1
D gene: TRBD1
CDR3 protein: CASSFLQGALGAFF
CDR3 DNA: TGTGCCAGCAGTTTCTTACAGGGGGCGCTGGGAGCTTTCTTT

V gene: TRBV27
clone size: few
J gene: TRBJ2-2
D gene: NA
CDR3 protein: CASSPGQGRNTGELFF
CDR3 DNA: TGTGCCAGCAGCCCTGGGCAGGGGAGGAACACCGGGGAGCTGTTTTTT

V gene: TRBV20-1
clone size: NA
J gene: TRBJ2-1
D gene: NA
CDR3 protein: CSAREPGNEQFF
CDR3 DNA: TGCAGTGCCCGGGAACCCGGCAATGAGCAGTTCTTC

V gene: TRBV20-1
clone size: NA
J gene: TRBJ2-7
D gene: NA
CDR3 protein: CSASRQQNGEQYF
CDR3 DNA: TGCAGTGCTAGTAGACAGCAAAACGGCGAGCAGTACTTC

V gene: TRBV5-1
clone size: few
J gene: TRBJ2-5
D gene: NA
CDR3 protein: CASSSGPREETQYF
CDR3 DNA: TGCGCCAGCAGCTCGGGACCGAGGGAAGAGACCCAGTACTTC

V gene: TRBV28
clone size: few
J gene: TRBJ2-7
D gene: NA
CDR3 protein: CASDPGPQLEQYF
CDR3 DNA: TGTGCCAGCGACCCGGGGCCTCAGCTCGAGCAGTACTTC

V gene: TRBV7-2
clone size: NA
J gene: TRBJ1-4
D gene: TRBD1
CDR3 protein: CASSLEGQGSEKLFF
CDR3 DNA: TGTGCCAGCAGCTTAGAGGGACAGGGATCTGAAAAACTGTTTTTT

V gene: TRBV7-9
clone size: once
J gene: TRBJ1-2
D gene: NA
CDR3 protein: CASTSRGGYTF
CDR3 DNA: TGTGCCAGCACCTCCAGGGGTGGCTACACCTTC

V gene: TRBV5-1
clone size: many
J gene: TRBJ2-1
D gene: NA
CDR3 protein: CASSLETRRAAEQFF
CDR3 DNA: TGCGCCAGCAGCTTGGAAACTAGGAGGGCCGCTGAGCAGTTCTTC

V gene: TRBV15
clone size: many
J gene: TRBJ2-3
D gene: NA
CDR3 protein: CATSRVTRTDTQYF
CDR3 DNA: TGTGCCACCAGCAGAGTAACTCGCACAGATACGCAGTATTTT

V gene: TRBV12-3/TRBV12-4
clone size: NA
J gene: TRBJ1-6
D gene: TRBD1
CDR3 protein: CASSSGTEYSPLHF
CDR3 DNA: TGTGCCAGCAGCTCCGGGACAGAGTATTCACCCCTCCACTTT

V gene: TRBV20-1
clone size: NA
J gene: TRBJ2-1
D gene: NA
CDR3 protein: CSARAPYANEQFF
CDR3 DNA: TGCAGTGCTAGAGCACCCTACGCAAATGAGCAGTTCTTC

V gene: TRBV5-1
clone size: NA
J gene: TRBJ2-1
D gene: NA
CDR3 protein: CASSLDVTGVGEQFF
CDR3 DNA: TGCGCCAGCAGCTTGGACGTGACCGGAGTGGGTGAGCAGTTCTTC

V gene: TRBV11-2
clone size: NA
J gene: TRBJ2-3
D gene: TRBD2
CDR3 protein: CASSLDLAGGGSTDTQYF
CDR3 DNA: TGTGCCAGCAGCTTAGATCTAGCGGGGGGCGGTAGCACAGATACGCAGTATTTT

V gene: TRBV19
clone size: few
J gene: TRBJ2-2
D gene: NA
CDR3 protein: CASSIATALNTGELFF
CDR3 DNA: TGTGCCAGTAGTATTGCAACAGCCCTTAACACCGGGGAGCTGTTTTTT

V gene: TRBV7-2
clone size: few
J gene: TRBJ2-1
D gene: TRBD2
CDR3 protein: CASSLAGTSGGLASYNEQFF
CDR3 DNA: TGTGCCAGCAGCTTGGCCGGGACTAGCGGGGGGCTGGCCTCCTACAATGAGCAGTTCTTC

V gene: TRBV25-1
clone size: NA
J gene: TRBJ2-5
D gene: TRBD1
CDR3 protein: CASSEREDRAQETQYF
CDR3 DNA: TGTGCCAGCAGTGAAAGAGAGGACAGGGCCCAAGAGACCCAGTACTTC

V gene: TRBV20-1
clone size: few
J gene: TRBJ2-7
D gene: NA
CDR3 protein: CCARDLTVWDSSYEQYF
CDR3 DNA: TGCTGTGCTAGAGATCTGACGGTGTGGGACTCTTCCTACGAGCAGTACTTC

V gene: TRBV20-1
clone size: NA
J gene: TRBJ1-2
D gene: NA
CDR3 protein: CSARARTATRYGYTF
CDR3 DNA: TGCAGTGCTAGAGCTCGGACAGCCACCCGCTATGGCTACACCTTC

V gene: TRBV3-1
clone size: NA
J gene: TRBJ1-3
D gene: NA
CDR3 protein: CASSRGGSGNTIYF
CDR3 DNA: TGTGCCAGCAGCCGAGGGGGCTCTGGAAACACCATATATTTT

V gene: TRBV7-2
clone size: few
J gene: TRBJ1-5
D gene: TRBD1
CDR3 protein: CASSLTGTGNQPQHF
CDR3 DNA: TGTGCCAGCAGTCTCACCGGGACAGGTAATCAGCCCCAGCATTTT

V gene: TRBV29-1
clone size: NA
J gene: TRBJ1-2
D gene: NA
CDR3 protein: CSVESDFLVNYGYTF
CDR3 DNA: TGCAGCGTTGAATCGGACTTCTTAGTCAACTATGGCTACACCTTC

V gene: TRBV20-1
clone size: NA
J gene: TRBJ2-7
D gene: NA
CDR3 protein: CSASLGGFSYEQYF
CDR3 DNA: TGCAGTGCTTCTTTGGGGGGATTCTCCTACGAGCAGTACTTC

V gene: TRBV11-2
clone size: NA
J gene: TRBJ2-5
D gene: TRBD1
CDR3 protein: CASSFPRTGWSKTQYF
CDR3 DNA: TGTGCCAGCAGCTTCCCAAGGACAGGGTGGTCAAAGACCCAGTACTTC

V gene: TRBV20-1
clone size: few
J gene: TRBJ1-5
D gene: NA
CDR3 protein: CSARGDLSNQPQHF
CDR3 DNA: TGCAGTGCTAGGGGGGATTTGAGCAATCAGCCCCAGCATTTT

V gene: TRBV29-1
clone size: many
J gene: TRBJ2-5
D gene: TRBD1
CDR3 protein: CSTGTGGMRETQYF
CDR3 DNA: TGCAGCACCGGGACAGGAGGAATGAGGGAGACCCAGTACTTC

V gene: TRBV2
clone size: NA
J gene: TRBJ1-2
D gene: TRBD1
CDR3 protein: CASSRPGGSRSGYTF
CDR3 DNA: TGTGCCAGCAGTAGGCCAGGGGGCTCCCGGTCCGGCTACACCTTC

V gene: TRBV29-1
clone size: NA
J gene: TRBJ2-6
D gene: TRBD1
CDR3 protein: CSVGTGGANVLTF
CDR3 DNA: TGCAGCGTTGGGACAGGTGGGGCCAACGTCCTGACTTTC

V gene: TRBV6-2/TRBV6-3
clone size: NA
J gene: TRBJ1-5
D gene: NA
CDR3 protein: CASRLQGRILQPQHF
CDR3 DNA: TGTGCCAGCAGACTACAGGGACGGATTTTACAGCCCCAGCATTTT

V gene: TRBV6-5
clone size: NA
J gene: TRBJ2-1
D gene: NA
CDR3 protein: CASSINNEQFF
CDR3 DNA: TGTGCCAGCAGCATAAATAATGAGCAGTTCTTC

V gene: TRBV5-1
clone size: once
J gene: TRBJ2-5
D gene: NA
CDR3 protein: CASSLGAWRRGQETQYF
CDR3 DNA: TGCGCCAGCAGCCTTGGGGCTTGGCGCAGGGGTCAAGAGACCCAGTACTTC

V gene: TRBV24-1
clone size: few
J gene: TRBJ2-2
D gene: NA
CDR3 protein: CATSDEGRNTGELFF
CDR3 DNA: TGTGCCACCAGTGATGAGGGGCGGAACACCGGGGAGCTGTTTTTT

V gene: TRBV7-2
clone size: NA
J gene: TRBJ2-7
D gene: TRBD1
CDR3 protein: CASSNRGQGEQYF
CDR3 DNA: TGTGCCAGCTCCAACAGGGGGCAGGGGGAGCAGTACTTC

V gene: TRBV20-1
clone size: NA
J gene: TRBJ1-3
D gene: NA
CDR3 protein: CSAGGLSRNTIYF
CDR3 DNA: TGCAGTGCCGGGGGGCTTTCTCGAAACACCATATATTTT

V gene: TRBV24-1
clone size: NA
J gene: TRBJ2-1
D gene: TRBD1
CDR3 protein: CATGTGMYNEQFF
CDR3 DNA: TGTGCCACGGGGACAGGGATGTACAATGAGCAGTTCTTC

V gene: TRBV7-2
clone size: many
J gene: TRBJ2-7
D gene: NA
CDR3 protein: CASSLGQIYEQYF
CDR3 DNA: TGTGCCAGCAGCTTAGGACAGATCTACGAGCAGTACTTC

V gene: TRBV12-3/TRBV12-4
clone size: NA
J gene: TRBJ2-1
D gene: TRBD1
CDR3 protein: CASSARTGNEQFF
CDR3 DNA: TGTGCCAGCAGTGCGCGGACAGGGAATGAGCAGTTCTTC

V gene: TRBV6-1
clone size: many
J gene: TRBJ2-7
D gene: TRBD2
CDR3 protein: CASSLGLAGVDEQYF
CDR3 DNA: TGTGCCAGCAGCCTGGGACTAGCGGGAGTCGACGAGCAGTACTTC

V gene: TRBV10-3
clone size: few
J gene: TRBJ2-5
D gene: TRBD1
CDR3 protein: CAISQQGARETQYF
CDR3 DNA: TGTGCCATCAGTCAACAGGGGGCCCGAGAGACCCAGTACTTC

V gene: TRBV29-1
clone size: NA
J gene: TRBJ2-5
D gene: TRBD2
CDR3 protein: CSVGGEGGGSAGTQYF
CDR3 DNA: TGCAGCGTTGGGGGCGAAGGCGGGGGGTCGGCGGGGACCCAGTACTTC

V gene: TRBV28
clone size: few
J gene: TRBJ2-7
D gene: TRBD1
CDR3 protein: CASSFWTGNTYEQYF
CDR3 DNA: TGTGCCAGCAGTTTTTGGACAGGTAACACCTACGAGCAGTACTTC

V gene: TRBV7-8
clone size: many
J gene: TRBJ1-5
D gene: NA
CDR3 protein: CASSFGGGDQPQHF
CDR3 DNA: TGTGCCAGCAGCTTCGGGGGAGGGGATCAGCCCCAGCATTTT

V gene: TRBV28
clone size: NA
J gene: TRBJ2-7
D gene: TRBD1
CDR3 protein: CASSLRGRGRNEQYF
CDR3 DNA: TGTGCCAGCAGTTTACGTGGCAGGGGGCGCAACGAGCAGTACTTC

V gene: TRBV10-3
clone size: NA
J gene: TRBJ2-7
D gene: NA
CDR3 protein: CAISDQIYEQYF
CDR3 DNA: TGTGCCATCAGTGACCAGATTTACGAGCAGTACTTC

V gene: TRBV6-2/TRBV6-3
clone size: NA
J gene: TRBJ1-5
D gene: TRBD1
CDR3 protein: CASSYSRTGSNQPQHF
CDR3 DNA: TGTGCCAGCAGTTACTCTAGGACAGGGAGCAATCAGCCCCAGCATTTT

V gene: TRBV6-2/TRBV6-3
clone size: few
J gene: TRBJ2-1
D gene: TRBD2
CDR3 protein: CASSYRGGAIHEQFF
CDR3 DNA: TGTGCCAGCAGTTATCGGGGGGGGGCCATCCATGAGCAGTTCTTC

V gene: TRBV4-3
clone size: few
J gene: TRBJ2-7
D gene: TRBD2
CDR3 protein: CASSQDSGGRNEQYF
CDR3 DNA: TGCGCCAGCAGCCAAGATAGCGGGGGTCGGAACGAGCAGTACTTC

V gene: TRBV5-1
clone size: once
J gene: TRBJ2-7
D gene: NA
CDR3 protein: CASSSFGSYEQYF
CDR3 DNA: TGCGCCAGCAGCTCCTTTGGCTCCTACGAGCAGTACTTC

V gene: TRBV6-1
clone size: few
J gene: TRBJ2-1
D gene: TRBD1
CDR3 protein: CASRPTDRPGNEQFF
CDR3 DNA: TGTGCCAGCAGACCTACGGACAGGCCGGGAAATGAGCAGTTCTTC